The rows below give T cell receptor beta chains drawn from one sample of a study of a mutant IDH1 vaccine in newly diagnosed glioma. Their antigens remain unidentified. Assay used: immunoSEQ multiplex PCR; TCRdb lists only in-frame clones, some missing. The sample records roughly 29,000 clones, over 80% being singletons. The sequences come from PBMCs, collected from a glioma patient whose treatment included an IDH1 peptide vaccine. These receptors all come from a woman under 30 with glioma. The CDR3 runs from the conserved cysteine through the conserved F or W. The D gene is left open where the match is weak. A clone size is listed for some rows: how often the clone was seen (once, few, many), or a class if it is expanded.

15	NA	TRBD2	TRBV4-2	TRBJ2-7	TGTGCCAGCAGCCAAGGAGCGGGGGCGGCCTACGAGCAGTACTTC	CASSQGAGAAYEQYF
10	NA	NA	TRBV28	TRBJ1-4	TGTGCCAGCGGGGTTGAAAAACTGTTTTTT	CASGVEKLFF
14	NA	TRBD1	TRBV19	TRBJ1-5	TGTGCCAGTAACAGGGGGCAGTTCAATCAGCCCCAGCATTTT	CASNRGQFNQPQHF
15	NA	NA	TRBV4-1	TRBJ2-2	TGCGCCAGCAGCCAACAGGACAGTAACACCGGGGAGCTGTTTTTT	CASSQQDSNTGELFF
13	NA	NA	TRBV7-9	TRBJ2-7	TGTGCCAGCGGACAGCCTAACACCTACGAGCAGTACTTC	CASGQPNTYEQYF
15	NA	NA	TRBV30	TRBJ1-6	TGTGCCTGGAGTGGGGGGACAAGGTATAATTCACCCCTCCACTTT	CAWSGGTRYNSPLHF
14	few	NA	TRBV29-1	TRBJ2-1	TGCAGCGCCGCATTGCAAAGCTCCTACAATGAGCAGTTCTTC	CSAALQSSYNEQFF
14	NA	TRBD1	TRBV12-5	TRBJ1-1	TGTGCTAGTGCCCCGACAGGGACGAACACTGAAGCTTTCTTT	CASAPTGTNTEAFF
16	NA	TRBD1	TRBV9	TRBJ2-2	TGTGCCAGCAGCGTAGTGTGGACAGGGAACACCGGGGAGCTGTTTTTT	CASSVVWTGNTGELFF
12	NA	NA	TRBV2	TRBJ1-2	TGTGCCAGCAGTGAAGTAAGCTATGGCTACACCTTC	CASSEVSYGYTF
13	few	TRBD1	TRBV6-5	TRBJ1-5	TGTGCCAGCAGCCGGACAGGGGCTTGGACCCAGCATTTT	CASSRTGAWTQHF
13	NA	TRBD1	TRBV9	TRBJ1-2	TGTGCCAGCAAGGACAGGGGCGCCCGGGGCTACACCTTC	CASKDRGARGYTF
10	NA	NA	TRBV20-1	TRBJ2-7	TGCAGTGCCTCGGATGGCGTGCAGTACTTC	CSASDGVQYF
12	NA	NA	TRBV6-5	TRBJ1-3	TGTGCCAGCAGTGGACGCGGAAACACCATATATTTT	CASSGRGNTIYF
15	few	NA	TRBV5-1	TRBJ2-1	TGCGCCAGCAGCCTGGAGGGTTGGATAGTGAATGAGCAGTTCTTC	CASSLEGWIVNEQFF